A single sample is the source of the 20 T cell receptor beta chains below, sequenced in a study of blood T cell repertoires in COVID-19. The table came from immunoSEQ multiplex PCR; TCRdb's copy has only in-frame clones and leaves some out. Of some 150,000 clones listed, more than 70% are singletons. Sequences were obtained from peripheral blood. These receptors were taken from a human donor in a cohort sampled during active COVID-19.

The chain couples TRBV6-1 to TRBJ1-3; 9 positions agree with TRBD1. In germline, CDR1 is MNHNS, CDR2 SASEGT. The CDR3 has 15 residues. The V and J ends lost 2 bases and 9 bases, in that order; junction bases with no gene match: 8. CDR3 nucleotide sequence: TGTGCCAGCAGTGAATGGGACAGGGCCATGAGCACCATATATTTT. Translated, it gives CASSEWDRAMSTIYF.

By proportion, this clone is medium-sized (0.01 to 0.1%). Sequence at one end of the junction differs from germline and may be a read error. The V and J genes are TRBV14 and TRBJ2-1; 7 bases agree with TRBD2. The CDR3 totals 17 residues. CDR1 SGHDN and CDR2 FVKESK come from the germline V gene. CDR3 protein: CASSQDDSGFTYNEQFF. In DNA, the CDR3 is TGTGCCAGCAGTCAAGATGATAGCGGGTTCACCTACAATGAGCAGTTCTTC.

The chain links TRBV9 to TRBJ2-7, with D perhaps matching TRBD1 (6 bases). Looked up from germline, CDR1 is SGDLS and CDR2 is YYNGEE. This CDR3 spans 15 amino acids. The V end was cut by 4 bases, the J end by 5 bases, with 19 bases between. In DNA form, the CDR3 reads TGTGCCAGCAGCCCCCGGGACACCCTCTTCCACGAGCAGTACTTC. Its translation is CASSPRDTLFHEQYF.

About this clone itself: An end of the junction differs from the germline gene, which may be a read error. The DNA for the CDR3 is TGTGCCAGCAGCCAAGAGTTAGGGACTGCCAATTTT. Amino acid sequence: CASSQELGTANF. The chain carries TRBV3-1 (or the pseudogene TRBV3-2) and TRBJ1-4; D might be TRBD1 (5 bases). This CDR3 has 12 amino acids. In germline, CDR1 is LGHDT, CDR2 YNNKEL (reference sequence).

Only one count was recorded for this clone. The rearrangement joins TRBV6-1 to TRBJ1-2; no clear D. Germline values: CDR1 MNHNS, CDR2 SASEGT. The germline V and J ends were trimmed by 3 bases and 4 bases, with 9 bases remaining between them. The CDR3 is made up of 13 amino acids. CDR3 DNA: TGTGCCAGCAGTGAGTCCGGGGTCTATGGCTACACCTTC. Residues: CASSESGVYGYTF.

This clone appeared many times. The genes are TRBV7-6 and TRBJ2-2; D call uncertain. V was cut by 3 bases and J by 1 base, with 6 bases left in between. Germline CDR1 reads SGHVS; CDR2 reads FNYEAQ. This CDR3 region has 14 residues. The CDR3 nucleotides are TGTGCCAGCAGCTTTCGACAGAACACCGGGGAGCTGTTTTTT. Protein sequence: CASSFRQNTGELFF.

V usage is TRBV10-3 and J usage is TRBJ1-5; perhaps TRBD1 as D (6 bases). The CDR3 loop spans 16 amino acids. Germline CDR1 ENHRY, CDR2 SYGVKD. Trimming took 4 bases from V and 2 from J, leaving 15 bases between them. Written as DNA, the CDR3 is TGTGCCATCAGTGGAGGGGAACAGGGTGGCAATCAGCCCCAGCATTTT. Protein product: CAISGGEQGGNQPQHF.

The chain carries TRBV5-1 and TRBJ1-4; D possibly corresponds to TRBD1 (5 bases). With 2 bases removed from V and 7 bases from J, the gap between germline ends came to 12 bases. The CDR3 length is 14 residues. Germline V lookup: CDR1 SGHRS, CDR2 YFSETQ. CDR3 region: CASSFGGDGEKLFF. CDR3 DNA: TGCGCCAGCAGCTTTGGAGGGGATGGTGAAAAACTGTTTTTT.

The chain joins TRBV19 to TRBJ2-7, with D possibly being TRBD2 (5 bases). The CDR3 runs 15 residues. Germline values: CDR1 LNHDA, CDR2 SQIVND (reference sequence). V lost 4 bases to trimming and J lost 2 bases, with 15 bases between them. CDR3 DNA sequence: TGTGCCAGTAGTAGAGACTCAACTAGTACCTACGAGCAGTACTTC. It codes for CASSRDSTSTYEQYF. Based on the CDR3 plus reference TRBV19 and TRBJ2-7, the full variable domain is DGGITQSPKYLFRKEGQNVTLSCEQNLNHDAMYWYRQDPGQGLRLIYYSQIVNDFQKGDIAEGYSVSREKKESFPLTVTSAQKNPTAFYLCASSRDSTSTYEQYFGPGTRLTVT.

This chain uses TRBV10-1 with TRBJ2-2, with TRBD1 matching 9 bases. V shed 4 bases and J 5 bases; nucleotides not matched to a gene: 2. The CDR3 contains 14 residues. Germline CDR1 and CDR2: WNHNN and SYGVQD (reference sequence). The DNA of the CDR3 is TGCGCCAGCAGTGCGACAGGGGGAACCGGGGAGCTGTTTTTT. This gives the protein CASSATGGTGELFF.

CDR3 sequence reads: CASSSPGASHTQYF. CDR3 coding DNA: TGTGCCAGCAGTTCCCCTGGGGCGAGTCATACGCAGTATTTT. The rearrangement joins TRBV27 to TRBJ2-3; D possibly corresponds to TRBD1 (5 bases). V lost 4 bases and J lost 7, with 15 bases in between. This CDR3 region has 14 residues. In germline, CDR1 is MNHEY, CDR2 SMNVEV (reference sequence).

The chain is built from TRBV7-9 and TRBJ1-1; tentative D call: TRBD1 (5 bases). Germline V gene lookup returns CDR1 SEHNR and CDR2 FQNEAQ (reference sequence). The ends were cut back, 10 bases at V and 2 bases at J, with 17 bases in the middle. The CDR3 sequence is 14 residues long. Here the CDR3 DNA reads TGTGCCACCCTGGTCGCAGGGCTTAACACTGAAGCTTTCTTT. Encoded protein: CATLVAGLNTEAFF.

The chain links TRBV5-1 to TRBJ2-1; 9 bases match TRBD1. Germline V gene data show CDR1 as SGHRS and CDR2 as YFSETQ. CDR3 length: 15 residues. V lost 4 bases to trimming and J lost 7 bases; unmatched junction nucleotides: 9. This CDR3 reads CASSPGTGPWNEQFF. CDR3 in DNA: TGCGCCAGCAGCCCGGGGACAGGGCCCTGGAATGAGCAGTTCTTC.

The DNA of the CDR3 is TGTGCCAGCAGTGAAGCGCTAAGCGGGGGGGCGATCGAGCAGTACTTC. Residues: CASSEALSGGAIEQYF. The chain links TRBV2 to TRBJ2-7, with 10 bases fitting TRBD2. CDR3 length: 16 residues. J was trimmed by 6 bases and V by 0 bases; bases with no gene match: 8. Germline CDR1 SNHLY, CDR2 FYNNEI.

This clone was counted a single time. The chain joins TRBV5-1 to TRBJ1-1, with 7 positions matching TRBD1. The CDR3 loop spans 14 amino acids. The V gene end was trimmed by 3 bases and the J gene end by 5 bases; junction bases not matched to a gene: 7. Germline V CDR1 and CDR2: SGHRS, YFSETQ. The CDR3 coding sequence is TGCGCCAGCAGCTCGGACAGGTTGTTTACTGAAGCTTTCTTT. Translated, it gives CASSSDRLFTEAFF.

The J gene is TRBJ2-5, the V gene TRBV6-5, with TRBD1 as a possible D gene (5 bases). The V gene's germline CDR1 is MNHEY and CDR2 SVGAGI. V was shortened by 6 bases and J by 7 bases, with 12 bases between the two germline ends. The length of the CDR3 is 12 residues. This CDR3 is CASRDLGATQYF. CDR3 coding DNA: TGTGCCAGCAGAGACTTAGGGGCGACCCAGTACTTC.

V and J are TRBV7-9 and TRBJ2-1; 12 bases are a match to TRBD2. V trimming: 5 bases; J trimming: 7 bases; junction bases outside the gene matches: 9. Germline V lookup: CDR1 SEHNR, CDR2 FQNEAQ (reference sequence). This CDR3 has 16 amino acids. The CDR3 DNA reads as TGTGCCAGCAGCCTGGGGCTAGCGGGGGGGTGGAATGAGCAGTTCTTC. Protein product: CASSLGLAGGWNEQFF. Supplemented by reference TRBV7-9 and TRBJ2-1, the full variable domain reads DTGVSQNPRHKITKRGQNVTFRCDPISEHNRLYWYRQTLGQGPEFLTYFQNEAQLEKSRLLSDRFSAERPKGSFSTLEIQRTEQGDSAMYLCASSLGLAGGWNEQFFGPGTRLTVL.

This chain uses TRBV5-6 with TRBJ2-2; D not resolved. Germline lookup yields CDR1 SGHDT and CDR2 YYEEEE. Deletions cut 0 bases from V and 7 bases from J, with 4 bases between. This CDR3 has 12 amino acids. Here the CDR3 reads CASSLVGGELFF. CDR3 sequence (DNA): TGTGCCAGCAGCTTGGTCGGCGGGGAGCTGTTTTTT.

The J gene is TRBJ2-1, the V gene TRBV4-2, with no clear D. The germline CDR1 and CDR2 sequences are LGHNA and YNFKEQ. The ends were cut back, 0 bases at V and 8 bases at J, with 14 bases in the middle. CDR3 length: 15 residues. CDR3 protein: CASSQDFGRIDEQFF. CDR3 bases: TGTGCCAGCAGCCAAGACTTTGGCAGGATCGATGAGCAGTTCTTC.

V gene TRBV5-5 combines with J gene TRBJ2-5; possibly TRBD2 for D (6 bases). The CDR3 totals 14 residues. Looked up from germline, CDR1 is SGHKS and CDR2 is YYEKEE (reference sequence). Trimming removed 0 bases at V and 2 bases at J, with 8 bases between. CDR3 sequence: CASSLEGTQETQYF. The CDR3 DNA follows: TGTGCCAGCAGCTTGGAGGGGACTCAAGAGACCCAGTACTTC. Full variable domain (outside the CDR3, taken from reference TRBV5-5 and TRBJ2-5): DAGVTQSPTHLIKTRGQQVTLRCSPISGHKSVSWYQQVLGQGPQFIFQYYEKEERGRGNFPDRFSARQFPNYSSELNVNALLLGDSALYLCASSLEGTQETQYFGPGTRLLVL.